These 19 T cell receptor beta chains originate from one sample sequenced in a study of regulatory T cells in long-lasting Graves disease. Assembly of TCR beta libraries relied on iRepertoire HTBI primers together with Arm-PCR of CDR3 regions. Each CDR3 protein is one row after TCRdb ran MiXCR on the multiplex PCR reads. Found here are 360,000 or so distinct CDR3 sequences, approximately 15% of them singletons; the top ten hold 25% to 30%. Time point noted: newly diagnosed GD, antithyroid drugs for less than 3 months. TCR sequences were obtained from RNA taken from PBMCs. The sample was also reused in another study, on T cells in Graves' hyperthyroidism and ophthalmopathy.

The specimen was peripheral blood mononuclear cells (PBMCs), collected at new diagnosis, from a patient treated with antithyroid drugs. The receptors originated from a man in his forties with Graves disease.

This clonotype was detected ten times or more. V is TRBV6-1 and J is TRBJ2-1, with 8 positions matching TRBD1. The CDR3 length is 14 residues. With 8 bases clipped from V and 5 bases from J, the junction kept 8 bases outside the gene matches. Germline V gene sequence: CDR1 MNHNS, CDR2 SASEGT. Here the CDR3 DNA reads TGTGCCAGCGGTCCGGGACAGGACGACAATGAGCAGTTCTTC. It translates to CASGPGQDDNEQFF.

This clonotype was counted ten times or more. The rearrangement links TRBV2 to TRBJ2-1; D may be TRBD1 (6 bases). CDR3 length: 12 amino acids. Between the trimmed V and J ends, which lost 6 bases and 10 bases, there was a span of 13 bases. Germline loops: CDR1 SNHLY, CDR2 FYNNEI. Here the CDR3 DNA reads TGTGCCAGCAGGGAAAGGACAGCCGAGCAGTTCTTC. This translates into CASRERTAEQFF. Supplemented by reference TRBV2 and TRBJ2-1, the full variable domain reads EPEVTQTPSHQVTQMGQEVILRCVPISNHLYFYWYRQILGQKVEFLVSFYNNEISEKSEIFDDQFSVERPDGSNFTLKIRSTKLEDSAMYFCASRERTAEQFFGPGTRLTVL.

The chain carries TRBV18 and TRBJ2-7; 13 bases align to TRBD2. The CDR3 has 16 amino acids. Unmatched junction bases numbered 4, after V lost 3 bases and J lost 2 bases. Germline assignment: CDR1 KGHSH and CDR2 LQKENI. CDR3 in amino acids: CASSPPGLAGAYEQYF. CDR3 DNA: TGTGCCAGCTCACCCCCCGGACTAGCGGGGGCCTACGAGCAGTACTTC.

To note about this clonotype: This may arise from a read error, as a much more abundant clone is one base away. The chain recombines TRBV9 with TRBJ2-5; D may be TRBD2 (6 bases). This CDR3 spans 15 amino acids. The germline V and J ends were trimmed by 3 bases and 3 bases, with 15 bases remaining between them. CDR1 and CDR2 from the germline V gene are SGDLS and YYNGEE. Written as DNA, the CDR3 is TGTGCCAGCAGCGCCCACGTAACGGGGGAAGAGACCCAGTACTTC. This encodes CASSAHVTGEETQYF.

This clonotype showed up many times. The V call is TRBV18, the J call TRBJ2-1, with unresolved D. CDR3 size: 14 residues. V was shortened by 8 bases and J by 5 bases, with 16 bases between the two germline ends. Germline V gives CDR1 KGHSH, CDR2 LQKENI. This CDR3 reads CASRFWTSNNEQFF. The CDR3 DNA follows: TGTGCCAGCCGGTTTTGGACCAGTAACAATGAGCAGTTCTTC.

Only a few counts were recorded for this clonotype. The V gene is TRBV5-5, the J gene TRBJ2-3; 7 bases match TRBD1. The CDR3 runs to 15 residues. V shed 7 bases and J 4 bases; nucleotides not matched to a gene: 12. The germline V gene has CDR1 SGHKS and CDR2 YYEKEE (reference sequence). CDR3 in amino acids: CASGEGALGPDTQYF. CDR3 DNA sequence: TGTGCCAGCGGCGAGGGGGCGCTTGGACCAGATACGCAGTATTTT.

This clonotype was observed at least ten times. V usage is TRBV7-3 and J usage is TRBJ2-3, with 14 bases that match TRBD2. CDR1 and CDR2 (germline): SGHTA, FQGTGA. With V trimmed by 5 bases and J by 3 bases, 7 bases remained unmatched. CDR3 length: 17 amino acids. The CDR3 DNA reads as TGTGCCAGCAGCCCGGGACTAGCGGGGGACAGGACAGATACGCAGTATTTT. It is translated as CASSPGLAGDRTDTQYF.

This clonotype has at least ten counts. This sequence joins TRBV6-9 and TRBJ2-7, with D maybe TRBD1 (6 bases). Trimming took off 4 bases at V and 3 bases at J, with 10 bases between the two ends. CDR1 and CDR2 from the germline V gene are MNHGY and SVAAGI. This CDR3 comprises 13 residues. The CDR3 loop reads CASSSPTGYEQYF. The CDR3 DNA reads TGTGCCAGCAGTTCCCCGACAGGCTACGAGCAGTACTTC.

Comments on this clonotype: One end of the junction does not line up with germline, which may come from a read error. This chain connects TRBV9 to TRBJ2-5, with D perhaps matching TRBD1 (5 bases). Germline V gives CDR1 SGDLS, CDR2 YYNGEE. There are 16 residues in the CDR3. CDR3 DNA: TGTGCCAGCAGTGTAGGGATACAGGCCCGTCGGGAGACCCAGTACTTC. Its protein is CASSVGIQARRETQYF.

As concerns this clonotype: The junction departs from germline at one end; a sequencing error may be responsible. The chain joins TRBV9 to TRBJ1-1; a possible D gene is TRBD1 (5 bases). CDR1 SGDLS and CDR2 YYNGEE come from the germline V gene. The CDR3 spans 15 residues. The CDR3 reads CASSQATGWGTEASF. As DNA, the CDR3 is TGTGCCAGCAGCCAAGCGACGGGGTGGGGCACTGAAGCTTCCTTT.

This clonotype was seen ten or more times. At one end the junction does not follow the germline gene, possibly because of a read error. CDR3 sequence reads: CASSLEGPTTDTQYF. CDR3 nucleotides: TGTGCCAGCAGCTTGGAGGGACCGACCACAGATACGCAGTATTTT. This chain links TRBV5-1 with TRBJ2-3, with D possibly being TRBD2 (6 bases). Germline V gene lookup returns CDR1 SGHRS and CDR2 YFSETQ. The CDR3 is 15 amino acids. The full variable domain, in which reference TRBV5-1 and TRBJ2-3 provide the parts outside the CDR3, is KAGVTQTPRYLIKTRGQQVTLSCSPISGHRSVSWYQQTPGQGLQFLFEYFSETQRNKGNFPGRFSGRQFSNSRSEMNVSTLELGDSALYLCASSLEGPTTDTQYFGPGTRLTVL.

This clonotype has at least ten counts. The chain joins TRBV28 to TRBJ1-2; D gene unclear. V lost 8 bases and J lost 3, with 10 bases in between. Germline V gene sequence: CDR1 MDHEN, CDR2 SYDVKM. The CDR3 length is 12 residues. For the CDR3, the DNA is TGTGCCAGCGAGAGCGCAGACTATGGCTACACCTTC. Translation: CASESADYGYTF.

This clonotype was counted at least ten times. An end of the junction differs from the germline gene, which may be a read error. The chain's CDR3 is CASSLARRGGKETQYF. For the CDR3, the DNA is TGTGCCAGCAGCTTAGCCCGGCGGGGGGGCAAGGAGACCCAGTACTTC. The chain recombines TRBV5-1 with TRBJ2-5; 9 positions match TRBD2. CDR1 and CDR2 (germline): SGHRS, YFSETQ. CDR3 length equals 16 residues.

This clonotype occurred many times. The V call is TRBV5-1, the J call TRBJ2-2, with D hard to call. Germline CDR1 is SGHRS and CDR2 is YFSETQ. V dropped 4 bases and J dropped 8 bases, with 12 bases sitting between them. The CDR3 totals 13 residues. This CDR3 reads CASSQLGSGELFF. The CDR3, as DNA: TGCGCCAGCAGCCAATTAGGTTCTGGGGAGCTGTTTTTT.

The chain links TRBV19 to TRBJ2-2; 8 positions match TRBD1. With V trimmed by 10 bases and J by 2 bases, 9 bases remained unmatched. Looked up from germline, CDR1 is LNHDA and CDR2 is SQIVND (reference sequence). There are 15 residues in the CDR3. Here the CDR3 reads CATTGGSANTGELFF. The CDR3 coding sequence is TGTGCCACTACAGGGGGGTCCGCAAACACCGGGGAGCTGTTTTTT.

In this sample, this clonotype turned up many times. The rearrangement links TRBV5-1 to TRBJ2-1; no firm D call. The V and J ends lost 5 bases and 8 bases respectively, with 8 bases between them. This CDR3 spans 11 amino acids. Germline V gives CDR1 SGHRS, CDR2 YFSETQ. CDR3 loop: CASRKADEQFF. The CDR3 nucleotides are TGCGCCAGCAGAAAAGCTGATGAGCAGTTCTTC.

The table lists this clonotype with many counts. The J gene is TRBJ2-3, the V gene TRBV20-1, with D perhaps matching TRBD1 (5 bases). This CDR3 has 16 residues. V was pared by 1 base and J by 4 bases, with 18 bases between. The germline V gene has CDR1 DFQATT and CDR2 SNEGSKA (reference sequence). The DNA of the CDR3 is TGCAGTGCTAGAGTTTTTAAGGGGTTTAAGCCAGATACGCAGTATTTT. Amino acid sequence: CSARVFKGFKPDTQYF.

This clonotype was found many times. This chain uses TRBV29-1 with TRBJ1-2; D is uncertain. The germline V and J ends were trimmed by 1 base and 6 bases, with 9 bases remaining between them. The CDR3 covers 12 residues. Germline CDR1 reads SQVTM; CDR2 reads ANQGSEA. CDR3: CSVEGRMDGYTF. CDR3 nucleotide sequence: TGCAGCGTTGAAGGCAGGATGGATGGCTACACCTTC.

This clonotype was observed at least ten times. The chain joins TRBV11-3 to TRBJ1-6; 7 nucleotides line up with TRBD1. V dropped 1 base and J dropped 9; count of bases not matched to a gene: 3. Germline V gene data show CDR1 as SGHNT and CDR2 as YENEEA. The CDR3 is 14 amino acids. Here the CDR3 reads CASSLVGTVSPLHF. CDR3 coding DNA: TGTGCCAGCAGCTTAGTCGGGACAGTTTCACCCCTCCACTTT.